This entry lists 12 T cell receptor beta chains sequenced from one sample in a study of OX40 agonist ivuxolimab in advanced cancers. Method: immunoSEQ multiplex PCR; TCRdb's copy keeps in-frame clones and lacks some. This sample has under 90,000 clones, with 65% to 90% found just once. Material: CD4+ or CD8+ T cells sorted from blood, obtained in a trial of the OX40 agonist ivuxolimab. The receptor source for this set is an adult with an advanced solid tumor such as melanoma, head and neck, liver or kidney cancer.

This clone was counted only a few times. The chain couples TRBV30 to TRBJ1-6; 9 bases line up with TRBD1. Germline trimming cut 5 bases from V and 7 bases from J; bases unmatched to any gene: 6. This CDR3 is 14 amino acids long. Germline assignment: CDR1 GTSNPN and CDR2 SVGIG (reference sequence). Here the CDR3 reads CAWGPDRGNSPLHF. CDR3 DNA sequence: TGTGCCTGGGGTCCCGACAGGGGGAATTCACCCCTCCACTTT.

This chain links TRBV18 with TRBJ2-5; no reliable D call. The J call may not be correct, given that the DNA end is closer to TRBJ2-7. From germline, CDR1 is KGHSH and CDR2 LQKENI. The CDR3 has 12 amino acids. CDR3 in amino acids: CASSPGDYEQYF. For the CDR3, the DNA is TGTGCCAGCTCACCTGGTGACTACGAGCAGTACTTC.

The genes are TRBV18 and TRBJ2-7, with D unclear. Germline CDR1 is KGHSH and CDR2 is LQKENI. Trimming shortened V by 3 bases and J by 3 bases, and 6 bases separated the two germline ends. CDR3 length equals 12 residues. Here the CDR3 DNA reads TGTGCCAGCTCACCTGGTGACTACGAGCAGTACTTC. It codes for CASSPGDYEQYF.

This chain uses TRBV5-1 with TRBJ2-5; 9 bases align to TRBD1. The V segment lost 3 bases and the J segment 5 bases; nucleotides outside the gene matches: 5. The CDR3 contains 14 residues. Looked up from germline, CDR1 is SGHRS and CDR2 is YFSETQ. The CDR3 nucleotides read TGCGCCAGCAGCTATTGGACAGGGGACGAGACCCAGTACTTC. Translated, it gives CASSYWTGDETQYF.

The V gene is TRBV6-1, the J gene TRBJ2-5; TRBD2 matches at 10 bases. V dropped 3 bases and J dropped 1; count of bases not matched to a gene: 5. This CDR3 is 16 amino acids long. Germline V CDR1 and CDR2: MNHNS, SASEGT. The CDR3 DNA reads TGTGCCAGCAGTGACTTACTAGCGGGGCTCCAAGAGACCCAGTACTTC. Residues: CASSDLLAGLQETQYF.

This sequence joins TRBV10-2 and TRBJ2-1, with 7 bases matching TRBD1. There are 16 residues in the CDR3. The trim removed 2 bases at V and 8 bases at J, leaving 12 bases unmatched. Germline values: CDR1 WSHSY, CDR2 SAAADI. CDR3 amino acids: CASSEPGRGHRDEQFF. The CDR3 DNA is TGCGCCAGCAGTGAGCCCGGTAGGGGGCACCGTGATGAGCAGTTCTTC.

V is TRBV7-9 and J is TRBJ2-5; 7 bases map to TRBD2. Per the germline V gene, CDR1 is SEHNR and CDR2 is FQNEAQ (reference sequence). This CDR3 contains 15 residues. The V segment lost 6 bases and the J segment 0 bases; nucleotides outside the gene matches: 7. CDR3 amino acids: CASSLLGGYQETQYF. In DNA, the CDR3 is TGTGCCAGCAGTCTACTGGGGGGGTACCAAGAGACCCAGTACTTC.

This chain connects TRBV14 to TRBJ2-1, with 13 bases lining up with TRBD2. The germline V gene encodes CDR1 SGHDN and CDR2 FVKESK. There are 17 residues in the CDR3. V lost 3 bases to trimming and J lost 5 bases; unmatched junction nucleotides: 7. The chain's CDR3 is CASSHLTGTSGDNEQFF. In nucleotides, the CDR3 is TGTGCCAGCAGCCACCTCACCGGGACTAGCGGGGACAATGAGCAGTTCTTC.

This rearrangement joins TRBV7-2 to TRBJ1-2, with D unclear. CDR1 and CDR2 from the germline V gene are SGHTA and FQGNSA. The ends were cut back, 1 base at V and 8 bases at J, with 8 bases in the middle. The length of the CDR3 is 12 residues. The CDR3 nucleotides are TGTGCCAGCAGCTTAGGGACCGGGGGCTACACCTTC. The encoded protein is CASSLGTGGYTF.

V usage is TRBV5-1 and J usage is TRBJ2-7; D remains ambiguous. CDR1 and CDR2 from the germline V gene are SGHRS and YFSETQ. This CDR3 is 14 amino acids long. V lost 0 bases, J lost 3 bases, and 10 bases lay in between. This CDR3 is CASSLVGMNYEQYF. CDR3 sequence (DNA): TGCGCCAGCAGCTTGGTTGGAATGAACTACGAGCAGTACTTC.

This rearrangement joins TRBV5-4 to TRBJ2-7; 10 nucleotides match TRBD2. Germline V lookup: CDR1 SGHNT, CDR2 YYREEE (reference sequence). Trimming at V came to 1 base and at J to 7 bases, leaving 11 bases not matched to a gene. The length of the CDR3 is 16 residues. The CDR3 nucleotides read TGTGCCAGCAGCTTGCCCCCAGCGGGGGGGCCGAGGGAGCAGTACTTC. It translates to CASSLPPAGGPREQYF.

CDR3 loop: CASSAFSGGTDTQYF. CDR3 DNA: TGTGCCAGCAGTGCCTTTAGCGGGGGCACAGATACGCAGTATTTT. V usage is TRBV6-1 and J usage is TRBJ2-3, with 8 positions matching TRBD2. The CDR3 is made up of 15 amino acids. Germline values: CDR1 MNHNS, CDR2 SASEGT. J was trimmed by 1 base and V by 4 bases; bases with no gene match: 4.